This is a list of T cell receptor beta chains from one sample in a study of cytomegalovirus exposure and HLA in healthy donors. Assay: immunoSEQ multiplex PCR; the TCRdb copy retains only in-frame clones and omits some. In the table there are around 130,000 clones, about 74% of which are singletons. Material for sequencing was PBMCs. These TCRs come from a man between 40 and 49 years old in good health and CMV-seropositive. The CDR3 runs from the conserved cysteine through the conserved F or W.

v_gene,CDR3aa
TRBV18,CASSTKQRLVDTQYF
TRBV7-9,CASSWWGQGSTDTQYF
TRBV2,CASSVGQRETQYF
TRBV4-1,CASSQDLGGGKREANYGYTF
TRBV5-4,CASIKERGLPNTEAFF
TRBV7-8,CASSLRQGVDGELFF
TRBV19,CASSLQGLGGYTF
TRBV9,CASSLQTGGGELFF
TRBV7-9,CASSLVSVYGYTF
TRBV18,CASSHGQGNTIYF
TRBV28,CATSDREPYNEQFF
TRBV6-5,CASSGGRLTEKLFF
TRBV5-4,CASSGVGEVNSPLHF
TRBV13,CASSPRGGVHEQYF
TRBV29-1,CSVEAWTGGSEAFF
TRBV7-9,CASSSPGDYGYTF
TRBV6-4,CASSQTQQTEAFF
TRBV27,CASRGQGPHLYEQYF
TRBV28,CASTAGRQETQYF
TRBV5-1,CASSWSPGTDGYTF
TRBV18,CASSPQQGAYTGELFF
TRBV28,CAIGSLAGASEQYF
TRBV6-5,CASRRQLNQPQHF
TRBV5-4,CASSSGTGYAVNTEAFF
TRBV7-9,CASSLDRASPQHF
TRBV5-4,CASSLARVEDTEAFF
TRBV7-8,CASSLAAQNTEAFF
TRBV7-8,CASSLVAGRAADTQYF
TRBV10-3,CAILNGEYEQYF
TRBV5-1,CASSLGLAQKRMNTEAFF
TRBV20-1,CSVLGVVQYF
TRBV5-6,CASGGGNTEAFF
TRBV2,CASIPGQGRIGELFF
TRBV15,CATSPGTSGVWEQYF
TRBV6-5,CASSPTGPTSYEQYF
TRBV5-1,CASSLAPSNYGYTF
TRBV10-2,CASSEDRGGYEQYF
TRBV27,CASTQRGAGSPLHF
TRBV4-2,CASSPPVGQLGGNEQFF
TRBV7-3,CASSWGLIYNEQFF
TRBV2,CASSGLQGAWEQYF
TRBV7-2,CASSPPGLAGGTDTQYF
TRBV6-5,CASSHTGVPYNEQFF